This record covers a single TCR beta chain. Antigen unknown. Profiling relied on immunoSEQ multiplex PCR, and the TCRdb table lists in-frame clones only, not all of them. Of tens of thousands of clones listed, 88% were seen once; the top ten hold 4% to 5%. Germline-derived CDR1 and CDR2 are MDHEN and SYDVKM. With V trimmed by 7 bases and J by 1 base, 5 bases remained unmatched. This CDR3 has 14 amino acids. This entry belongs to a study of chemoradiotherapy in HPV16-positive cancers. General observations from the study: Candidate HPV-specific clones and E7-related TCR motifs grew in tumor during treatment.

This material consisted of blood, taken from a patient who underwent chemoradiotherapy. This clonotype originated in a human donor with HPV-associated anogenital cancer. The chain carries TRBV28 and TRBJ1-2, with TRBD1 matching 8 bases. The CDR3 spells CASTRQGRNYGYTF. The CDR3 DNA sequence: TGTGCCAGCACCCGACAGGGGCGTAACTATGGCTACACCTTC.